The source of this TCR beta chain is a study of T cell responses to AZD1222 COVID-19 vaccine. Study conclusions and caveats: Close to half of spike-specific TCRs reportedly recognize unmutated variant regions. It was only a handful of AZD1222 recipients who were seropositive at baseline. Repertoires were sampled only after the peak T cell response.

This clone was counted a few times. Its antigen is currently unknown. The protocol was immunoSEQ multiplex PCR, while the TCRdb copy is restricted to in-frame clones and leaves out a portion. The table lists 150,000 or so clones, roughly 88% of them singletons. This CDR3 has 13 residues. Germline assignment: CDR1 LNHDA and CDR2 SQIVND (reference sequence). V lost 1 base and J lost 9, with 10 bases in between. This clonotype originated in an adult who received the AZD1222 COVID-19 vaccine. The V and J genes are TRBV19 and TRBJ1-5; D gene uncertain. The source was peripheral blood, collected 28 days after the second AZD1222 dose. The CDR3 bases are TGTGCCAGTAGTATAGTTTATGTAGGGCCCCAGCATTTT. Protein sequence: CASSIVYVGPQHF.